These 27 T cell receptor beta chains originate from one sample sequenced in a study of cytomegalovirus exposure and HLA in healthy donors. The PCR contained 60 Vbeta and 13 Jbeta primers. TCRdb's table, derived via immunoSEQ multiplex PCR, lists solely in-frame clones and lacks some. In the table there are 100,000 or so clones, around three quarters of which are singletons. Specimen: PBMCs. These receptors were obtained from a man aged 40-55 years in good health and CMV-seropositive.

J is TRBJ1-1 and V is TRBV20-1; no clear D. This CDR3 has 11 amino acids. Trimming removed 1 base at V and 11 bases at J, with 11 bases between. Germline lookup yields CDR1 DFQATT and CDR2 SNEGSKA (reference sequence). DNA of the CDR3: TGCAGTGCTAGAGCTGGACGGGATGCTTTCTTT. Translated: CSARAGRDAFF.

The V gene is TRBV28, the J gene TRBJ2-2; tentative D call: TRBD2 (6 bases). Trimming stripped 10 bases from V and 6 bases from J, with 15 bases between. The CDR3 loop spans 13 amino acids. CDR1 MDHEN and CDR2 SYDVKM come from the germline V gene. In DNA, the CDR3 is TGTGCCACCCGATCCGGGGAGGCCGGGGAGCTGTTTTTT. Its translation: CATRSGEAGELFF.

CDR3 amino acids: CASSRRSSYNSPLHF. CDR3 sequence (DNA): TGTGCCAGCAGCCGTCGGAGCTCCTATAATTCACCCCTCCACTTT. The rearrangement links TRBV7-2 to TRBJ1-6, with no clear D. This CDR3 is 15 amino acids long. Germline CDR1 SGHTA, CDR2 FQGNSA. Trimming pared 5 bases from V and 0 bases from J, leaving 8 bases between.

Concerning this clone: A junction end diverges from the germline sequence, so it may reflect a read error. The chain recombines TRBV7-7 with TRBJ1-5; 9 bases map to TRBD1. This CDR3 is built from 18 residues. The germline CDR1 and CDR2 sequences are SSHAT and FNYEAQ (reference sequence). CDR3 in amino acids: CASSLVQRGTGMNQPQHF. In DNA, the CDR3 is TGTGCTAGCAGCTTAGTCCAACGGGGGACAGGGATGAATCAGCCCCAGCATTTT.

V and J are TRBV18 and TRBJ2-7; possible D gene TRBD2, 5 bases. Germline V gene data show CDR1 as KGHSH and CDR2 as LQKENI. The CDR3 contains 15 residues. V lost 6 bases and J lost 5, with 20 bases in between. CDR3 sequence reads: CASSRTLSGGDEQYF. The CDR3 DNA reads TGTGCCAGCTCTCGAACCCTCAGCGGTGGCGACGAGCAGTACTTC.

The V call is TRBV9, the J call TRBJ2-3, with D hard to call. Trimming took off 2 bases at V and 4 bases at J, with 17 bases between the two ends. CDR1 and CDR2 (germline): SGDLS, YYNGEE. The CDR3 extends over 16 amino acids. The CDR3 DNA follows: TGTGCCAGCAGCGTCGCACCTTCGCTGGGCGCAGATACGCAGTATTTT. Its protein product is CASSVAPSLGADTQYF.

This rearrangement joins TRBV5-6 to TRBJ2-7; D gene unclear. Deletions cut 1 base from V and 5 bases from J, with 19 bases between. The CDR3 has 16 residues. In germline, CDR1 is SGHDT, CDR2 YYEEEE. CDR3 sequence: CASSLSWQAKQDEQYF. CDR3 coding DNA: TGTGCCAGCAGCTTGAGTTGGCAGGCTAAACAAGACGAGCAGTACTTC.

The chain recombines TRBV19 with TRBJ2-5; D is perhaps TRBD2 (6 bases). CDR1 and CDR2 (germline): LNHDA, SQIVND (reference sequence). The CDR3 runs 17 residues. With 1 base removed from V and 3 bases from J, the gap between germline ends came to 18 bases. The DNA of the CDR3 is TGTGCCAGTAGTATAGTCGTAGGACTAAGGGAAAAAGAGACCCAGTACTTC. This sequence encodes CASSIVVGLREKETQYF.

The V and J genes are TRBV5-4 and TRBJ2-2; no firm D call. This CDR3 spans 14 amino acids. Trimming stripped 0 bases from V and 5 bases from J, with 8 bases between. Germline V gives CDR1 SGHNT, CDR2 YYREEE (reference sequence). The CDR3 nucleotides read TGTGCCAGCAGCTTGGCCGTCAGTACCGGGGAGCTGTTTTTT. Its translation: CASSLAVSTGELFF.

CDR3 DNA sequence: TGTGCCACCAGCAGAGATACGACTCTCTCTGGCGGCTACACCTTC. It specifies CATSRDTTLSGGYTF. The J gene is TRBJ1-2, the V gene TRBV15; D is unresolved. CDR3 length: 15 amino acids. Trimming shortened V by 0 bases and J by 8 bases, and 16 bases separated the two germline ends. Germline V CDR1 and CDR2: LNHNV, YYDKDF (reference sequence).

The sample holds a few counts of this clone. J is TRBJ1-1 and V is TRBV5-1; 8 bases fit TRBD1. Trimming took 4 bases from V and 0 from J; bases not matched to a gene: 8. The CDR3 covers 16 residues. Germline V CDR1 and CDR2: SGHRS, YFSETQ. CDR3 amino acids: CASSIRQGTVNTEAFF. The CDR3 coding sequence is TGCGCCAGCAGCATAAGACAGGGGACTGTGAACACTGAAGCTTTCTTT.

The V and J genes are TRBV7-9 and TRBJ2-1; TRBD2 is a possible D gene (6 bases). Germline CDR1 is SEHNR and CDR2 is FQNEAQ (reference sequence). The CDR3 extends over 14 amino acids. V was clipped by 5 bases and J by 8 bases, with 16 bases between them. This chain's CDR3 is CASSNRERWDEQFF. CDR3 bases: TGTGCCAGCAGCAATCGGGAGAGATGGGATGAGCAGTTCTTC.

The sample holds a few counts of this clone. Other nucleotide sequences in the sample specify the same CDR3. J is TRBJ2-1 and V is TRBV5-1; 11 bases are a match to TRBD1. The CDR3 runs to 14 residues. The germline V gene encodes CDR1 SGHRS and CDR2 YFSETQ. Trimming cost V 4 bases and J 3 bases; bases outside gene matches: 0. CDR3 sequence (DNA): TGCGCCAGCAGCGGGACAGGGGGCTACAATGAGCAGTTCTTC. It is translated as CASSGTGGYNEQFF.

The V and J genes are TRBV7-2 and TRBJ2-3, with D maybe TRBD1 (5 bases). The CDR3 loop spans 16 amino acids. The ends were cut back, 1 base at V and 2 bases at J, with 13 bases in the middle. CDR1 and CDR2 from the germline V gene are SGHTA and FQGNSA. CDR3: CASSLETAVLTDTQYF. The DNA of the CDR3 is TGTGCCAGCAGCTTAGAGACAGCAGTCCTCACAGATACGCAGTATTTT.

The DNA of the CDR3 is TGTGCCAGCAGCGAGGTCGGACAGCCCAATCAGCCCCAGCATTTT. It encodes CASSEVGQPNQPQHF. The chain links TRBV9 to TRBJ1-5, with a tentative D call TRBD1 (6 bases). Trimming took off 3 bases at V and 3 bases at J, with 13 bases between the two ends. The CDR3 sequence is 15 residues long. Germline-derived CDR1 and CDR2 are SGDLS and YYNGEE.

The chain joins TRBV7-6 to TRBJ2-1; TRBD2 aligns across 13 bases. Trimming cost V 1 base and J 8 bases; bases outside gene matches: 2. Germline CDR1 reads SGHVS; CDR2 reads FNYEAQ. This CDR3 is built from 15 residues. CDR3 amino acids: CASSLDGLAGDEQFF. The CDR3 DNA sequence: TGTGCCAGCAGCTTAGACGGACTAGCGGGGGATGAGCAGTTCTTC.

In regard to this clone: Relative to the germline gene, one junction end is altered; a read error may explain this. CDR3 bases: TGTGCCAGTAGTGCCCAAGGGCTGGCGGGGGGCTACACCTTC. It codes for CASSAQGLAGGYTF. This chain joins TRBV2 and TRBJ1-2; D gene unclear. CDR3 length: 14 amino acids. CDR1 is SNHLY, CDR2 FYNNEI, per germline.

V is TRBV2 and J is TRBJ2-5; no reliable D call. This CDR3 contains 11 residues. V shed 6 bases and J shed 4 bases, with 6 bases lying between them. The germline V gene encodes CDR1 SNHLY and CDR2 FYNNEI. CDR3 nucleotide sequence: TGTGCCAGCAGGCGCTCAGAGACCCAGTACTTC. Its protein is CASRRSETQYF.

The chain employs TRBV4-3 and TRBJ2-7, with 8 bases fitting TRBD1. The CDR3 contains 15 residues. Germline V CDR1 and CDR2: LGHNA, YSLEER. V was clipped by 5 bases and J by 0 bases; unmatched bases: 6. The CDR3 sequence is CASSSDRGSSYEQYF. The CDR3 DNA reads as TGCGCCAGCAGCAGTGACAGGGGAAGCTCCTACGAGCAGTACTTC.

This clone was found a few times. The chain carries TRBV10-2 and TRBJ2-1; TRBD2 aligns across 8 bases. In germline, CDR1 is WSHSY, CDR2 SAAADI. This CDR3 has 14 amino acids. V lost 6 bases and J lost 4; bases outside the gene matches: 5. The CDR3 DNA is TGCGCCAGCAGGCCAGCGGGGGAGTACAATGAGCAGTTCTTC. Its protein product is CASRPAGEYNEQFF.

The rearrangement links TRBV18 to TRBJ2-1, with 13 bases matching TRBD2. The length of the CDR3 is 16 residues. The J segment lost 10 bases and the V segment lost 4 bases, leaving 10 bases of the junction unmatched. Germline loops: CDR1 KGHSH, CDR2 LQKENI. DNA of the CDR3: TGTGCCAGCTCACTCTGGACCGGGACTAGCGGGGAGGAGCAGTTCTTC. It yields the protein CASSLWTGTSGEEQFF.

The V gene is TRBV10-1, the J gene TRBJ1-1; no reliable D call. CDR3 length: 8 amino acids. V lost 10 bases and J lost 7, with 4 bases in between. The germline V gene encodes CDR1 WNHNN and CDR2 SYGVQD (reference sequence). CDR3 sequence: CANYEAFF. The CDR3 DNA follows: TGCGCCAATTATGAAGCTTTCTTT.

The CDR3 region has the DNA TGTGCCAGCAGTTCTAGCGGGGGGGTCGTTGAGCAGTTCTTC. Protein sequence: CASSSSGGVVEQFF. The chain recombines TRBV7-2 with TRBJ2-1, with 12 bases lining up with TRBD2. This CDR3 spans 14 amino acids. CDR1 and CDR2 (germline): SGHTA, FQGNSA. V shed 6 bases, J shed 9 bases, and the junction held 6 bases outside the gene matches.

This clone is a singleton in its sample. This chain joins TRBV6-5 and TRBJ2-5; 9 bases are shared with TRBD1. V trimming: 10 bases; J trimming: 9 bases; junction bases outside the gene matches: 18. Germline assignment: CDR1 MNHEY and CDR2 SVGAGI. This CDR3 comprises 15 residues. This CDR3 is CATNPGTGFSEAQYF. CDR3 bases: TGTGCCACGAACCCCGGGACAGGGTTCTCGGAGGCCCAGTACTTC.

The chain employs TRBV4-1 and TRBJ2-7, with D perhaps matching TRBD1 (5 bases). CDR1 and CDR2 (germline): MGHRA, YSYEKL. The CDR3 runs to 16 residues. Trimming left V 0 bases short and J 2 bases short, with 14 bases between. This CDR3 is CASSQDFGQGAYEQYF. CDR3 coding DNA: TGCGCCAGCAGCCAAGATTTCGGCCAGGGTGCCTACGAGCAGTACTTC.

The DNA of the CDR3 is TGTGCCACCGCGAGGCTCTATAATTCACCCCTCCACTTT. Translation: CATARLYNSPLHF. The V and J genes are TRBV15 and TRBJ1-6, with no clear D. V lost 8 bases and J 3 bases, leaving 8 bases between the germline ends. The germline gives CDR1 LNHNV, CDR2 YYDKDF (reference sequence). The CDR3 runs to 13 residues.

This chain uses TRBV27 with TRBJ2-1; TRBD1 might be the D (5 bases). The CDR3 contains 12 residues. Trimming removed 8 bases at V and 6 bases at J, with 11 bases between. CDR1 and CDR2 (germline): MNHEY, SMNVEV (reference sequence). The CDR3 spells CASSGHLNEQFF. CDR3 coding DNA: TGTGCCAGCTCAGGGCACCTCAATGAGCAGTTCTTC.